One and the same sample provided the 8 T cell receptor beta chains below, sequenced in a study of response to subunit inactivated influenza vaccine. TCRdb independently ran MiXCR on the RT-PCR reads; one entry per CDR3 protein. The data hold over 750,000 distinct CDR3 sequences, with 21% observed a single time. Sequencing used PBMCs from blood, obtained 5 days after vaccination. These receptors were obtained from a man in his forties or fifties who received an inactivated influenza vaccine.

This clonotype was detected a few times. The chain combines TRBV20-1 with TRBJ2-3, with TRBD2 matching over 7 bases. V trimming: 4 bases; J trimming: 4 bases; junction bases outside the gene matches: 8. Germline CDR1 is DFQATT and CDR2 is SNEGSKA (reference sequence). The CDR3 runs to 14 residues. This CDR3 reads CSATHPLAADTQYF. The DNA for the CDR3 is TGCAGTGCTACCCACCCCCTAGCGGCAGATACGCAGTATTTT.

The chain links TRBV4-2 to TRBJ2-1; D tentatively fits TRBD1 or TRBD2 (6 bases each). V was cut by 0 bases and J by 6 bases, with 15 bases left in between. CDR1 and CDR2 from the germline V gene are LGHNA and YNFKEQ. CDR3 length: 16 residues. CDR3 coding DNA: TGTGCCAGCAGCCAAGAACTCTCTGGGGGGCGCAATGAGCAGTTCTTC. Translation: CASSQELSGGRNEQFF.

The chain combines TRBV7-3 with TRBJ2-4, with 9 bases aligning to TRBD2. CDR1 and CDR2 (germline): SGHTA, FQGTGA. The CDR3 runs 13 residues. The V and J ends lost 6 bases and 6 bases, in that order; junction bases with no gene match: 3. The CDR3 is CASSSGSGNIQYF. CDR3 sequence (DNA): TGTGCCAGCAGTAGCGGGAGCGGAAACATTCAGTACTTC.

The chain is built from TRBV2 and TRBJ1-5; 10 bases line up with TRBD1. From germline, CDR1 is SNHLY and CDR2 FYNNEI. Unmatched junction bases numbered 8, after V lost 4 bases and J lost 2 bases. CDR3 length equals 17 residues. The CDR3 here is CASSGQGANSGNQPQHF. CDR3 in DNA: TGTGCCAGCAGTGGACAGGGGGCAAATAGCGGCAATCAGCCCCAGCATTTT.

This clonotype was observed a handful of times. The chain recombines TRBV29-1 with TRBJ1-1; D not resolved. Trimming removed 7 bases at V and 4 bases at J, with 19 bases between. The CDR3 totals 14 residues. CDR1 and CDR2 from the germline V gene are SQVTM and ANQGSEA. The CDR3 bases are TGCAGCGCCTTAAGGACTCAGGTCGGCACTGAAGCTTTCTTT. Translation gives CSALRTQVGTEAFF.

This clonotype was seen more than once but under ten times. This chain links TRBV15 with TRBJ2-1; 10 bases map to TRBD2. The CDR3 spans 16 residues. Germline trimming cut 0 bases from V and 8 bases from J; bases unmatched to any gene: 7. The germline V gene has CDR1 LNHNV and CDR2 YYDKDF (reference sequence). The CDR3 loop is CATSRDLAGVPHEQFF. The CDR3 nucleotides read TGTGCCACCAGCAGAGACCTAGCGGGAGTCCCCCATGAGCAGTTCTTC.

A few counts support this clonotype. The chain employs TRBV20-1 and TRBJ2-1; D gene ambiguous. The CDR3 has 14 residues. The V gene lost 1 base and the J gene lost 3 bases, with 10 bases spanning the gap. The germline V gene encodes CDR1 DFQATT and CDR2 SNEGSKA (reference sequence). As DNA, the CDR3 is TGCAGTGCTAGAGCGGGCACCGACTACAATGAGCAGTTCTTC. This encodes CSARAGTDYNEQFF.

Remarks on this clonotype: Sequence at one end of the junction differs from germline and may be a read error. The chain recombines TRBV28 with TRBJ2-1; 11 nucleotides agree with TRBD2. The CDR3 sequence is 17 residues long. The germline V gene encodes CDR1 MDHEN and CDR2 SYDVKM. The CDR3 is CASSQGLADAWVNEQLF. The CDR3 region has the DNA TGTGCCAGCAGCCAGGGACTAGCGGACGCTTGGGTCAATGAGCAGCTCTTC.